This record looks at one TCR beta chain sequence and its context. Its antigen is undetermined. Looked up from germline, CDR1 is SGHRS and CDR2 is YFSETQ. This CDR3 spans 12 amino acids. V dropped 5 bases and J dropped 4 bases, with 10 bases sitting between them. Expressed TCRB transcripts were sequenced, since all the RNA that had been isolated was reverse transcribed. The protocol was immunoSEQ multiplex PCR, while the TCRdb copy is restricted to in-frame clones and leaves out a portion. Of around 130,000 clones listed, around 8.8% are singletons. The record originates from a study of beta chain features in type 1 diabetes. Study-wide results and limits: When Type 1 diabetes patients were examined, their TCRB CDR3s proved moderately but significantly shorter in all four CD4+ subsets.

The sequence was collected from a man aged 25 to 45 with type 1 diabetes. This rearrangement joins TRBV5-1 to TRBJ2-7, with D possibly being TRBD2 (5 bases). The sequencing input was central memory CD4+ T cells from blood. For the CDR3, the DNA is TGCGCCAGCAGACTAGAGACTTACGAGCAGTACTTC. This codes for CASRLETYEQYF. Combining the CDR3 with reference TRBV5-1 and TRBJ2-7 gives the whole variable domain KAGVTQTPRYLIKTRGQQVTLSCSPISGHRSVSWYQQTPGQGLQFLFEYFSETQRNKGNFPGRFSGRQFSNSRSEMNVSTLELGDSALYLCASRLETYEQYFGPGTRLTVT.